The entry that follows covers one T cell receptor beta chain sequence. Antigen unknown. Per germline, CDR1 SGHDT and CDR2 YYEEEE. V was shortened by 1 base and J by 4 bases, with 23 bases between the two germline ends. The CDR3 is 18 residues long. The data belong to a study of cytomegalovirus exposure and HLA in healthy donors. PCR primers comprised 60 Vbeta and 13 Jbeta primers. Produced via immunoSEQ multiplex PCR; TCRdb's table is partial and in-frame only. The sample gives 150,000 or so clones, 65% to 85% of which show up once; roughly 7.3% is in the top ten. Whole-study findings and limits: Among TCR beta chains, those listed as cytomegalovirus-associated numbered under 200.

This receptor was taken from a man in his thirties or forties in good health and CMV-seronegative. The V gene is TRBV5-6, the J gene TRBJ2-5, with a tentative D call TRBD1 (5 bases). Sequencing was carried out using PBMCs. CDR3 protein: CASSLLGQGTGGAETQYF. The CDR3 DNA sequence: TGTGCCAGCAGCTTGTTGGGGCAGGGAACGGGCGGTGCAGAGACCCAGTACTTC.